The T cell receptor beta chain under discussion was sequenced for a study of blood T cells in healthy people across ages (dated by TCRdb to between 2015 and 2017). Notes on the research overall: In model experiments, template switching captured roughly one uniquely barcoded TCR beta cDNA molecule for every two T cells. To track age-related changes in TCR beta repertoire diversity, the study relied on deep sequencing normalized with unique cDNA molecular identifiers. Donors were grouped into four age groups: young (average roughly 17 years), middle-aged (under 40), aged (around 60) and long-lived (just over 80). To avoid experimental bias, donors of different ages were randomly spread across the sequencing lanes. Using the same blood draw, the study looked at two additional independent replicas of 1 million unique cDNA reads for two donors, one aged 18 to 30 and the other aged 80 or older. The paper's findings and limits, for the study overall: Conclusive comparison of naive and antigen-experienced compartments was prevented by the profiling of bulk unsorted PBMCs. A strong correlation was found between observed TCR beta diversity and the percentage of naive T cells measured by flow cytometry. Estimates of total diversity from one million sequenced T cells were regarded as lower bounds and underestimates. Because the CMV infection status of the donors was unknown, age-related changes in expanded clonotypes may potentially have been confounded. The long-lived group showed more naive CD4+ T cells, fewer expanded clones and increased TCR diversity than the aged group, suggesting age selection. As age increased, observed TCR beta diversity per million T cells dropped in a roughly linear way, and a significant reduction was already evident by age 40.

The library was built by means of 5' RACE. Sequencer: Illumina HiSeq 2500. The second PCR ran for about 6 to 11 cycles and used a J-beta primer mix along with a sample-barcoded 5' primer. Each TCR beta cDNA molecule received a unique molecular identifier from a template-switch 5' adaptor carrying 12 random nucleotides. At least 3 million CDR3-containing paired-end reads were obtained from each sample. All of the RNA was converted into first-strand cDNA using the Mint cDNA synthesis kit, with a TRBC-specific oligonucleotide serving as the primer. Following uracil-DNA glycosylase treatment, a first 18-cycle PCR with universal primers M1SS and BC2_uni_R was performed on all cDNA. The original methods were these. Each sample was normalized by randomly selecting 1 million high-quality reads, each carrying a distinct molecular identifier. Reads with shared molecular identifiers were discarded instead of being binned into consensus sequences. MiTCR, run with a Q25 quality threshold and the strictest error-elimination algorithm, handled CDR3 identification, clonotype clustering and error correction. A nonparametric unseen species model with Euler transformation was used to estimate lower-bound total TCR beta diversity. TCRdb applied fastp at Q25 and MiXCR to the public reads, then kept only in-frame beta chains. Here each entry gathers all rows of one CDR3 protein and keeps the most common genes and DNA. The V and J calls, along with clone size, are taken from TCRdb and not from the paper's own processing. The sample records under 950,000 distinct CDR3 sequences, about a fifth of which are singletons. The ten biggest clones cover 22% of the sample.

Trimming removed 0 bases from V and 4 bases from J; the gene matches leave 3 bases unexplained. Taken from cysteine to phenylalanine, the CDR3 has 15 residues. Only CDR3 DNA remains: 45 bases, in frame from the first base. CDR1 and CDR2, looked up from the germline V gene (reference sequence), are DFQATT and SNEGSKA. This clonotype was found a few times. Its binding antigen is unknown. No per-base quality is available; no much larger clone lies one base away. The donors were 40 or so Caucasian individuals from Russia, aged 6 to 90 years, who were systemically healthy. Ten milliliters of peripheral blood were drawn from each donor into EDTA-treated Vacutainer tubes. Ficoll-Paque density-gradient centrifugation was used to isolate PBMCs, with at least 7 million per sample. Total RNA was extracted from PBMCs with Trizol reagent, with at least 5 micrograms obtained per sample. Naive CD45RAhigh/CD27high T cell percentages were measured by flow cytometry on a PBMC aliquot from every donor.

The rearranged segments are TRBV20-1 and TRBJ2-1; TRBD2 fits 10 bases in the junction. This sequence was found in a man between 65 and 85 years old in good health. The sequenced material came from blood. The DNA is TGCAGTGCTAGAGAGGCTAGCGGGGGTTACAATGAGCAGTTCTTC. Its protein reads: CSAREASGGYNEQFF.